These 19 T cell receptor beta chains were all obtained from the same sample, sequenced in a study of blood T cell repertoires in COVID-19. Some clones are missing from TCRdb's copy, which holds only in-frame ones; the method was immunoSEQ multiplex PCR. This sample has about 230,000 clones, with about four fifths found just once. The sequenced sample was peripheral blood. These receptors were collected from a woman aged 80 or older with COVID-19, enrolled during active disease.

This chain connects TRBV5-1 to TRBJ2-7; D uncertain. V shed 0 bases and J shed 6 bases, with 10 bases lying between them. The germline V gene has CDR1 SGHRS and CDR2 YFSETQ. The CDR3 length is 13 residues. The CDR3 DNA sequence: TGCGCCAGCAGCTTGGGGGCGTCCGGCGAGCAGTACTTC. This sequence encodes CASSLGASGEQYF.

The V gene is TRBV5-1, the J gene TRBJ2-3, with 8 positions matching TRBD2. The trim removed 4 bases at V and 6 bases at J, leaving 16 bases unmatched. The CDR3 length is 17 residues. Germline V lookup: CDR1 SGHRS, CDR2 YFSETQ. The CDR3 sequence: CASSAGASGYKWDTQYF. The CDR3 nucleotides are TGCGCCAGCAGCGCCGGGGCTAGCGGGTACAAATGGGATACGCAGTATTTT.

This chain links TRBV18 with TRBJ1-6; D may be TRBD1 (6 bases). Per the germline V gene, CDR1 is KGHSH and CDR2 is LQKENI. The V end was cut by 3 bases, the J end by 6 bases, with 12 bases between. The CDR3 consists of 15 residues. CDR3 coding DNA: TGTGCCAGCTCACCTTGGGACATCGGTAATTCACCCCTCCACTTT. This sequence encodes CASSPWDIGNSPLHF.

This clone was detected only once. V gene TRBV5-5 combines with J gene TRBJ2-1; D is perhaps TRBD2 (6 bases). Germline V gene lookup returns CDR1 SGHKS and CDR2 YYEKEE (reference sequence). V was trimmed by 1 base and J by 10 bases, leaving 15 bases between them. The CDR3 sequence is 14 residues long. CDR3 amino acids: CASSLNGLASEQFF. CDR3 in DNA: TGTGCCAGCAGCTTGAACGGGCTAGCGAGCGAGCAGTTCTTC.

The table lists this clone with a count of one. This chain links TRBV5-1 with TRBJ1-5, with D perhaps matching TRBD1 (5 bases). CDR1 is SGHRS and CDR2 is YFSETQ in the germline V gene. This CDR3 has 14 amino acids. V shed 4 bases and J shed 4 bases, with 12 bases lying between them. The CDR3 loop reads CASSPGGGNQPQHF. CDR3 in DNA: TGCGCCAGCAGCCCCGGGGGGGGGAATCAGCCCCAGCATTTT.

This clone was detected only a few times. The chain couples TRBV19 to TRBJ1-6; tentatively, D is TRBD1 (6 bases). In germline, CDR1 is LNHDA, CDR2 SQIVND (reference sequence). V lost 4 bases to trimming and J lost 5 bases, with 9 bases between them. This CDR3 has 14 amino acids. The CDR3 bases are TGTGCCAGTAGTAACAGGGCCAATAATTCACCCCTCCACTTT. Its translation: CASSNRANNSPLHF.

V gene TRBV28 combines with J gene TRBJ1-1, with TRBD1 as a possible D gene (6 bases). The CDR3 has 18 amino acids. The V end lost 4 bases, the J end lost 1 base, and 22 bases lay between the germline ends. Germline loops: CDR1 MDHEN, CDR2 SYDVKM. The CDR3 nucleotides read TGTGCCAGCAGTTCACCTTCTCGCAGGGGTTTAGGGAACACTGAAGCTTTCTTT. Translating it yields CASSSPSRRGLGNTEAFF.

The chain couples TRBV13 to TRBJ2-5; 9 positions match TRBD2. In germline, CDR1 is PRHDT, CDR2 FYEKMQ (reference sequence). This CDR3 spans 15 amino acids. Unmatched junction bases numbered 8, after V lost 5 bases and J lost 4 bases. This CDR3 is CASSTLGGGAETQYF. CDR3 DNA sequence: TGTGCCAGCAGCACCCTGGGCGGGGGGGCAGAGACCCAGTACTTC. The full variable domain, completed using reference TRBV13 and TRBJ2-5, is AAGVIQSPRHLIKEKRETATLKCYPIPRHDTVYWYQQGPGQDPQFLISFYEKMQSDKGSIPDRFSAQQFSDYHSELNMSSLELGDSALYFCASSTLGGGAETQYFGPGTRLLVL.

The chain joins TRBV6-6 to TRBJ1-5; 7 nucleotides agree with TRBD1. This CDR3 region has 16 residues. CDR1 and CDR2 (germline): MNHNY, SVGAGI (reference sequence). V lost 2 bases and J lost 5; bases outside the gene matches: 9. CDR3 in amino acids: CASSYIDRVGYQPQHF. For the CDR3, the DNA is TGTGCCAGCAGTTACATTGACAGGGTAGGATATCAGCCCCAGCATTTT.

V is TRBV19 and J is TRBJ1-2, with TRBD1 matching over 8 bases. Trimming cost V 7 bases and J 6 bases; bases outside gene matches: 7. The CDR3 length is 13 residues. Germline CDR1 is LNHDA and CDR2 is SQIVND (reference sequence). CDR3 DNA sequence: TGTGCCAGTAAGGCAGGGGGCTATCATGGCTACACCTTC. It is translated as CASKAGGYHGYTF.

This chain joins TRBV19 and TRBJ1-2; D perhaps matches TRBD1 (6 bases). Germline assignment: CDR1 LNHDA and CDR2 SQIVND (reference sequence). V lost 2 bases, J lost 4 bases, and 17 bases lay in between. The CDR3 has 16 residues. The CDR3 region has the DNA TGTGCCAGTAGTATAATGGGGGCCGATAAGCTCTATGGCTACACCTTC. Translation gives CASSIMGADKLYGYTF.

This chain connects TRBV24-1 to TRBJ1-4, with a possible D match to TRBD1 (6 bases). Trimming left V 4 bases short and J 12 bases short, with 14 bases between. Germline-derived CDR1 and CDR2 are KGHDR and SFDVKD. The CDR3 extends over 13 amino acids. CDR3 coding DNA: TGTGCCACCAGTGAGGGGGCGCGGGCGGAACTGTTTTTT. Protein: CATSEGARAELFF.

The chain uses TRBV7-9 and TRBJ1-4; TRBD1 might be the D (5 bases). The germline V gene encodes CDR1 SEHNR and CDR2 FQNEAQ (reference sequence). The CDR3 loop spans 15 amino acids. V was trimmed by 1 base and J by 6 bases, leaving 12 bases between them. The CDR3 sequence: CASSLGDRDYEKLFF. DNA of the CDR3: TGTGCCAGCAGCTTAGGAGACAGAGATTATGAAAAACTGTTTTTT.

The chain links TRBV7-8 to TRBJ2-7; the D is unclear. Trimming took 0 bases from V and 4 from J, leaving 7 bases between them. Germline V gene sequence: CDR1 SGHVS, CDR2 FQNEAQ. The CDR3 consists of 13 residues. The CDR3 bases are TGTGCCAGCAGCTTAGCCGCGATTTACGAGCAGTACTTC. Its protein product is CASSLAAIYEQYF.

This rearrangement joins TRBV28 to TRBJ1-2; TRBD1 agrees at 8 bases. V shed 7 bases and J 3 bases; nucleotides not matched to a gene: 10. Germline CDR1 and CDR2: MDHEN and SYDVKM. The CDR3 loop spans 15 amino acids. The CDR3 sequence is CASKLAGGGDYGYTF. CDR3 coding DNA: TGTGCCAGCAAACTAGCAGGGGGCGGCGACTATGGCTACACCTTC.

The J gene is TRBJ2-7, the V gene TRBV10-3; 8 bases fit TRBD2. The CDR3 runs to 15 residues. V shed 3 bases and J 5 bases; nucleotides not matched to a gene: 9. Germline CDR1 ENHRY, CDR2 SYGVKD. The CDR3 sequence is CAISEKSGRGNEQYF. The DNA of the CDR3 is TGTGCCATCAGTGAAAAGAGCGGGAGAGGAAACGAGCAGTACTTC.

This clone was picked up a small number of times. The rearrangement links TRBV21-1 to TRBJ2-1; TRBD1, the table's D call, lacks a check against the DNA. TRBV21-1 is an annotated pseudogene. The CDR3 extends over 13 amino acids. The CDR3 here is CASSKDSYNEQFF. The CDR3 DNA reads TGTGCCAGCAGCAAAGACAGCTACAATGAGCAGTTCTTC.

This clone was recorded a few times. J is TRBJ2-2 and V is TRBV27, with 7 positions matching TRBD1. V lost 2 bases and J lost 5; bases outside the gene matches: 8. The length of the CDR3 is 16 residues. Germline lookup yields CDR1 MNHEY and CDR2 SMNVEV (reference sequence). The CDR3 region is CASSLEGAVVTGELFF. The CDR3 nucleotides read TGTGCCAGCAGTTTAGAGGGGGCGGTAGTAACCGGGGAGCTGTTTTTT.

The chain carries TRBV19 and TRBJ1-4; TRBD1 matches 8 bases. The J segment lost 6 bases and the V segment lost 6 bases, leaving 3 bases of the junction unmatched. The germline gives CDR1 LNHDA, CDR2 SQIVND (reference sequence). This CDR3 is built from 13 residues. DNA of the CDR3: TGTGCCAGTAGGACGGACAGGGATGAAAAACTGTTTTTT. Amino acid sequence: CASRTDRDEKLFF.